These 20 T cell receptor beta chains came from one sample sequenced in a study of regulatory T cells in long-lasting Graves disease. The time point: persistent/refractory GD, antithyroid drugs over 5 years with positive TRAb. The TCR library was made from RNA extracted from PBMCs. Investigators prepared the TCR beta libraries by applying iRepertoire HTBI primers and Arm-PCR of CDR3 regions. TCRdb reprocessed the multiplex PCR reads via MiXCR and lists one record per CDR3 protein. The data contain some 300,000 distinct CDR3 sequences, 20% to 25% of them singletons. Here the sequenced sample was peripheral blood mononuclear cells (PBMCs), taken when the disease was refractory, from a patient treated with antithyroid drugs. Receptors originate from a female donor with Graves disease.

In its sample, this clonotype was seen a few times. The chain recombines TRBV30 with TRBJ2-5; D call uncertain. V was shortened by 1 base and J by 4 bases, with 4 bases between the two germline ends. The CDR3 has 11 amino acids. CDR1 and CDR2 from the germline V gene are GTSNPN and SVGIG (reference sequence). The CDR3 nucleotides are TGTGCCTGGAGTGGACCAGAGACCCAGTACTTC. Translated, it gives CAWSGPETQYF.

This sequence joins TRBV6-5 and TRBJ1-1; TRBD1 might be the D (5 bases). Trimming shortened V by 4 bases and J by 3 bases, and 15 bases separated the two germline ends. CDR1 is MNHEY and CDR2 is SVGAGI in the germline V gene. CDR3 size: 15 residues. The CDR3 region has the DNA TGTGCCAGCAGTTTGGGGCAGGGAACCGACACTGAAGCTTTCTTT. It translates to CASSLGQGTDTEAFF.

In this sample, this clonotype turned up a few times. V gene TRBV25-1 combines with J gene TRBJ1-6; no reliable D call. This CDR3 region has 15 residues. CDR1 MGHDK and CDR2 SYGVNS come from the germline V gene. The V gene lost 5 bases and the J gene lost 3 bases, with 11 bases spanning the gap. CDR3 in amino acids: CASSRRGGYNSPLHF. The CDR3 nucleotides read TGTGCCAGCAGTAGACGAGGAGGCTATAATTCACCCCTCCACTTT.

A few counts support this clonotype. The genes are TRBV7-2 and TRBJ2-7, with D tentatively TRBD1 or TRBD2 (5 bases each). Germline V lookup: CDR1 SGHTA, CDR2 FQGNSA. V dropped 7 bases and J dropped 3 bases, with 19 bases sitting between them. This CDR3 region has 15 residues. Here the CDR3 DNA reads TGTGCCAGCACCCCAAAAATAGGGGACGGCTACGAGCAGTACTTC. Translated, it gives CASTPKIGDGYEQYF. The variable domain in full, completed from reference TRBV7-2 and TRBJ2-7, reads GAGVSQSPSNKVTEKGKDVELRCDPISGHTALYWYRQSLGQGLEFLIYFQGNSAPDKSGLPSDRFSAERTGGSVSTLTIQRTQQEDSAVYLCASTPKIGDGYEQYFGPGTRLTVT.

The sample holds many counts of this clonotype. The J gene is TRBJ1-5, the V gene TRBV7-2; D is undetermined. V lost 3 bases and J lost 2, with 8 bases in between. The CDR3 runs to 14 residues. Germline lookup yields CDR1 SGHTA and CDR2 FQGNSA. CDR3 sequence (DNA): TGTGCCAGCAGCTTTGACGGAGGCAATCAGCCCCAGCATTTT. This encodes CASSFDGGNQPQHF.

This clonotype was seen ten or more times. CDR3 loop: CASSENRVEQYF. DNA for the CDR3: TGTGCCAGCAGTGAAAACAGGGTGGAGCAGTACTTC. The chain carries TRBV2 and TRBJ2-7, with D possibly matching TRBD1 (6 bases). This CDR3 is 12 amino acids long. V lost 2 bases to trimming and J lost 7 bases, with 9 bases between them. The germline CDR1 and CDR2 sequences are SNHLY and FYNNEI. Supplemented by reference TRBV2 and TRBJ2-7, the full variable domain reads EPEVTQTPSHQVTQMGQEVILRCVPISNHLYFYWYRQILGQKVEFLVSFYNNEISEKSEIFDDQFSVERPDGSNFTLKIRSTKLEDSAMYFCASSENRVEQYFGPGTRLTVT.

This clonotype was picked up many times. The gene calls are TRBV5-1 and TRBJ2-2, with D possibly matching TRBD1 (6 bases). The germline V gene has CDR1 SGHRS and CDR2 YFSETQ. The V end was cut by 5 bases, the J end by 5 bases, with 13 bases between. The CDR3 covers 14 residues. DNA of the CDR3: TGCGCCAGCAGGAGGACAGACTTAACCGGGGAGCTGTTTTTT. It encodes CASRRTDLTGELFF.

This clonotype was picked up many times. The DNA of the CDR3 is TGCAGTGCTAGCGGGACAGACGATAACTATGGCTACACCTTC. Amino acid sequence: CSASGTDDNYGYTF. The gene calls are TRBV20-1 and TRBJ1-2; 7 positions agree with TRBD1. The V gene end was trimmed by 3 bases and the J gene end by 1 base; junction bases not matched to a gene: 5. The CDR3 loop spans 14 amino acids. CDR1 and CDR2 from the germline V gene are DFQATT and SNEGSKA (reference sequence).

This clonotype was seen only a few times. The chain employs TRBV9 and TRBJ1-1; D ambiguous. Germline V CDR1 and CDR2: SGDLS, YYNGEE. CDR3 length: 13 residues. V was trimmed by 6 bases and J by 5 bases, leaving 14 bases between them. CDR3 loop: CASKVEGGTEAFF. The CDR3 region has the DNA TGTGCCAGCAAGGTGGAGGGAGGGACTGAAGCTTTCTTT.

This clonotype has at least ten counts. The J gene is TRBJ1-5, the V gene TRBV27, with D maybe TRBD1 (5 bases). CDR1 and CDR2 from the germline V gene are MNHEY and SMNVEV (reference sequence). CDR3 length: 13 residues. With 4 bases removed from V and 7 bases from J, the gap between germline ends came to 11 bases. The CDR3 sequence: CASSYAGNQPQHF. In nucleotides, the CDR3 is TGTGCCAGCAGTTATGCAGGGAACCAGCCCCAGCATTTT.

Many counts were recorded for this clonotype. V usage is TRBV2 and J usage is TRBJ2-7; D remains unclear. The CDR3 extends over 11 amino acids. Between the trimmed V and J ends, which lost 7 bases and 2 bases, there was a span of 6 bases. The germline gives CDR1 SNHLY, CDR2 FYNNEI. Written as DNA, the CDR3 is TGTGCCAGCACACTCACCTACGAGCAGTACTTC. Its protein product is CASTLTYEQYF.

Many counts were recorded for this clonotype. The genes are TRBV6-1 and TRBJ2-5; D gene ambiguous. Trimming cost V 6 bases and J 2 bases, with 10 bases left between them. There are 13 residues in the CDR3. Germline-derived CDR1 and CDR2 are MNHNS and SASEGT. In DNA form, the CDR3 reads TGTGCCAGCAGCTCCCGGACGCAAGAGACCCAGTACTTC. It specifies CASSSRTQETQYF.

There are many counts of this clonotype. The genes are TRBV6-1 and TRBJ1-2; no clear D gene. CDR1 is MNHNS, CDR2 SASEGT, per germline. CDR3 length equals 15 residues. V lost 5 bases and J 0 bases, leaving 13 bases between the germline ends. CDR3 bases: TGTGCCAGCAGTCTTGGAAGCAGCTCTAACTATGGCTACACCTTC. It codes for CASSLGSSSNYGYTF.

This clonotype turned up a few times. The chain uses TRBV29-1 and TRBJ2-7, with TRBD1 matching 7 bases. This CDR3 comprises 13 residues. Germline CDR1 reads SQVTM; CDR2 reads ANQGSEA. The junction had 3 bases not matched to a gene; V was cut back by 2 bases and J by 2 bases. The CDR3 sequence is CSVEKGAPYEQYF. CDR3 in DNA: TGCAGCGTTGAAAAGGGGGCCCCCTACGAGCAGTACTTC.

This clonotype was found many times. This chain connects TRBV12-3 or TRBV12-4 to TRBJ1-1, with D possibly TRBD1 on 5 matching bases. The CDR3 runs 14 residues. V was trimmed by 1 base and J by 1 base, leaving 7 bases between them. The CDR3 DNA is TGTGCCAGCAGTTTAGAGGGGCCGAACACTGAAGCTTTCTTT. Protein product: CASSLEGPNTEAFF.

The chain joins TRBV19 to TRBJ1-4, with D maybe TRBD1 (5 bases). This CDR3 contains 16 residues. Germline V gene data show CDR1 as LNHDA and CDR2 as SQIVND (reference sequence). V was pared by 4 bases and J by 0 bases, with 12 bases between. Written as DNA, the CDR3 is TGTGCCAGTAGTAGTGGGACGGGAGCAACTAATGAAAAACTGTTTTTT. Translation: CASSSGTGATNEKLFF. Using reference TRBV19 and TRBJ1-4 for the parts outside the CDR3, the full variable domain is DGGITQSPKYLFRKEGQNVTLSCEQNLNHDAMYWYRQDPGQGLRLIYYSQIVNDFQKGDIAEGYSVSREKKESFPLTVTSAQKNPTAFYLCASSSGTGATNEKLFFGSGTQLSVL.

This clonotype was counted only a few times. J is TRBJ1-4 and V is TRBV4-1; 8 bases are a match to TRBD1. The CDR3 has 18 amino acids. Trimming at V came to 2 bases and at J to 3 bases, leaving 11 bases not matched to a gene. The germline CDR1 and CDR2 sequences are MGHRA and YSYEKL. The CDR3 DNA sequence: TGCGCCAGCAGCCAACTAGGGACAGGCTATCTACCTAATGAAAAACTGTTTTTT. The encoded protein is CASSQLGTGYLPNEKLFF.

Concerning this clonotype: A much larger clonotype is one base distant, so this may be a read error. The chain has TRBV11-2 and TRBJ1-3; weak D call: TRBD1 (6 bases). Germline loops: CDR1 SGHAT, CDR2 FQNNGV. This CDR3 spans 15 amino acids. The CDR3, as DNA: TGTGCCAGCAGCCCCACAGGGACCTCTGGAAACGCCATATATTTT. This codes for CASSPTGTSGNAIYF.

The V call is TRBV7-6, the J call TRBJ2-3, with TRBD2 identical over 11 bases. This CDR3 comprises 14 residues. Germline V CDR1 and CDR2: SGHVS, FNYEAQ. The V and J ends lost 3 bases and 5 bases, in that order; junction bases with no gene match: 1. CDR3 sequence reads: CASSFGLAGDTQYF. CDR3 sequence (DNA): TGTGCCAGCAGCTTCGGACTAGCGGGAGATACGCAGTATTTT.

The V and J genes are TRBV28 and TRBJ2-3; 7 bases fit TRBD2. CDR3 size: 17 residues. The V and J ends lost 3 bases and 1 base, in that order; junction bases with no gene match: 10. Germline CDR1 is MDHEN and CDR2 is SYDVKM. The CDR3 DNA is TGTGCCAGCAGTTTTCTCGGACGGGAGGCCGGCACAGATACGCAGTATTTT. Encoded protein: CASSFLGREAGTDTQYF.